Listed below are T cell receptor beta chains from one sample, sequenced in a study of cytomegalovirus exposure and HLA in healthy donors. The data were produced by immunoSEQ multiplex PCR, yet TCRdb's version contains in-frame clones alone and is incomplete. This repertoire shows about 200,000 clones, roughly 82% found once; its top ten account for over 1.3%. The sequenced material came from PBMCs. These receptor sequences come from a woman aged 18-29 years in good health and CMV-seronegative. The CDR3 runs from the conserved cysteine through the conserved F or W. D genes are given only for firm matches. Clone size is given for some rows only: seen once, a few or many times, or a class if the clone is expanded.

J | D | size | V | DNA | CDR3
TRBJ2-1 | TRBD2 | . | TRBV6-4 | TGTGCCAGCAGTGATATCACTAGCGGGAGGGGGAATGAGCAGTTCTTC | CASSDITSGRGNEQFF
TRBJ1-3 | TRBD1 | . | TRBV2 | TGTGCCAGCAGTGAGGGCCGGGACAGAAGTTCATTCAGACGTGGAAACACCATATATTTT | CASSEGRDRSSFRRGNTIYF
TRBJ2-3 | . | . | TRBV27 | TGTGCCAGCAGTTTAGCTTTTTCAGGCATAGCAGATACGCAGTATTTT | CASSLAFSGIADTQYF
TRBJ2-1 | TRBD1 | . | TRBV13 | TGTGCCAGCAGCCCGGAAAACAGGGGGAACAATGAGCAGTTCTTC | CASSPENRGNNEQFF
TRBJ1-2 | TRBD1 | . | TRBV29-1 | TGCAGCGTGGGGACAGGGGGGAACTATGGCTACACCTTC | CSVGTGGNYGYTF
TRBJ2-7 | . | . | TRBV7-9 | TGTGCCAGCAGCGCAGACGTGGGCCCAGGGGACTACGAGCAGTACTTC | CASSADVGPGDYEQYF
TRBJ1-1 | . | . | TRBV2 | TGTGCCAGCAGGTTGACCCGGGTCTCTGATGGTGAAGCTTTCTTT | CASRLTRVSDGEAFF
TRBJ1-3 | . | . | TRBV12-5 | TGTGCTAGCTTGGGGCGCGGAAACACCATATATTTT | CASLGRGNTIYF
TRBJ2-7 | TRBD2 | once | TRBV30 | TGTGCCTGGAGTCGCGGGGGGGCCGCTTGGGAGCAGTACTTC | CAWSRGGAAWEQYF
TRBJ2-5 | TRBD2 | few | TRBV25-1 | TGTGCCAGCACTCCTGGGGGGGGCCAAGAGACCCAGTACTTC | CASTPGGGQETQYF
TRBJ2-5 | . | few | TRBV5-1 | TGCGCCAGCTGTACCGGGACACGACAAGAGACCCAGTACTTC | CASCTGTRQETQYF
TRBJ2-3 | TRBD2 | once | TRBV9 | TGTGCCAGCAGCGTAGGCGGGAGGCCAGATACGCAGTATTTT | CASSVGGRPDTQYF
TRBJ1-1 | . | . | TRBV29-1 | TGCAGCGTTGTTGGAAGGGGCGCTGACACTGAAGCTTTCTTT | CSVVGRGADTEAFF
TRBJ2-2 | . | once | TRBV19 | TGTGCCAGTAGTATATCAATGCCGGGAACGATCTCCGGGGAGCTGTTTTTT | CASSISMPGTISGELFF
TRBJ1-1 | TRBD1 | . | TRBV27 | TGTGCCAGCAGTTTCTTGGACAGGGCGAACACTGAAGCTTTCTTT | CASSFLDRANTEAFF
TRBJ1-5 | . | . | TRBV21-1 | TGTGCCAGCATCCTTAGCAATCAGCCCCAGCATTTT | CASILSNQPQHF
TRBJ2-7 | TRBD2 | once | TRBV11-2 | TGTGCCAGCAGCTCTTATTCTGAGGGAGGGTGGCACGAGCAGTACTTC | CASSSYSEGGWHEQYF
TRBJ2-7 | . | . | TRBV27 | TGTGCCAGCAGTCCCGGGCAGGGGTTATTCAACGAGCAGTACTTC | CASSPGQGLFNEQYF
TRBJ1-4 | TRBD1 | . | TRBV7-9 | TGTGCCAGCGTCATAGGGGGCCCTCCAACTAATGAAAAACTGTTTTTT | CASVIGGPPTNEKLFF
TRBJ2-1 | TRBD2 | few | TRBV29-1 | TGCAGCGTTGATACAATAGCGGGGGGGTCCTACAATGAGCAGTTCTTC | CSVDTIAGGSYNEQFF
TRBJ2-7 | TRBD1 | . | TRBV5-1 | TGCGCCAGCAGCGACGACAGGGTTGACGAGCAGTACTTC | CASSDDRVDEQYF
TRBJ1-6 | TRBD1 | . | TRBV4-1 | TGCGCCAGCAGCCAAGTCCAACAGGGGGGTTTACCCCTCCACTTT | CASSQVQQGGLPLHF
TRBJ2-1 | TRBD2 | . | TRBV7-9 | TGTGCCAGCAGCTTAGTTAGCGGGAGTGAGTTCTTC | CASSLVSGSEFF
TRBJ2-7 | . | . | TRBV10-2 | TGCGCCAGCAGCGAAGGCGGGGAGCAGTACTTC | CASSEGGEQYF
TRBJ1-2 | . | . | TRBV2 | TGTGCCAGCAATACCCAGGGGTTCTATGGCTACACCTTC | CASNTQGFYGYTF
TRBJ2-3 | TRBD2 | once | TRBV30 | TGTGCCTGGAGTGAACTAGCGGGGTACACAGATACGCAGTATTTT | CAWSELAGYTDTQYF